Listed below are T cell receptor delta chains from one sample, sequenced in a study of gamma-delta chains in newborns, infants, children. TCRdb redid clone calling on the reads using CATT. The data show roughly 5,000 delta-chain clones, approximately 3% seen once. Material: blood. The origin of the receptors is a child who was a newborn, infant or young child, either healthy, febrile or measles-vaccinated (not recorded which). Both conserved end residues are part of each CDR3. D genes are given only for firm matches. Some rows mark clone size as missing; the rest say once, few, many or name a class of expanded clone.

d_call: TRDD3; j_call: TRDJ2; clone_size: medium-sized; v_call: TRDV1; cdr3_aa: CALGELPDKGGYTAQLFF; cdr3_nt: TGTGCTCTTGGGGAACTACCGGATAAGGGGGGATACACAGCACAACTCTTCTTT
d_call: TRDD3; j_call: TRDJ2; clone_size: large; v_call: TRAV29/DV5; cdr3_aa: CAASAPNTGGRSLTAQLFF; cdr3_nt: TGTGCAGCAAGCGCTCCTAATACTGGGGGTCGTTCTTTGACAGCACAACTCTTCTTT
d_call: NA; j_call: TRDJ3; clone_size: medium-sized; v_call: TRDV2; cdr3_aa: CACDTVGTRSWDTRQMFF; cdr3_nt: TGTGCCTGTGACACCGTGGGGACACGCTCCTGGGACACCCGACAGATGTTTTTC
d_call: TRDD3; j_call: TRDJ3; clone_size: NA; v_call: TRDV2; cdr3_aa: CACDTGGYDSWDTRQMFF; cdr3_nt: TGTGCCTGTGACACGGGGGGATACGACTCCTGGGACACCCGACAGATGTTTTTC
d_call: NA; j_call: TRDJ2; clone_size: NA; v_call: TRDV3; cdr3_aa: CARREAGDMGAQPFF; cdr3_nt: TGTGCCCGTAGGGAGGCTGGGGACATGGGAGCACAACCCTTCTTT
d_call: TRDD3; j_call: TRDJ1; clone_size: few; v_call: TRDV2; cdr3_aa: CACDKVLGDTLIF; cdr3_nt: TGTGCCTGTGACAAAGTACTGGGGGATACACTCATCTTT
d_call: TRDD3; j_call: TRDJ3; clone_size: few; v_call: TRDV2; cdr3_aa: CACGSTGGSWETRQMFF; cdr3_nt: TGTGCCTGTGGCAGTACTGGGGGCTCCTGGGAGACCCGACAGATGTTTTTC
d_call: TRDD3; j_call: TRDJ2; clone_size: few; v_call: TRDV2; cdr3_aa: CACDTLGDMTAQLFF; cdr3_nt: TGTGCCTGTGACACACTGGGGGATATGACAGCACAACTCTTCTTT
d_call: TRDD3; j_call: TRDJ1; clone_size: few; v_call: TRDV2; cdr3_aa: CACAARWGSHTDKLIF; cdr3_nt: TGTGCCTGTGCCGCGCGGTGGGGGAGCCACACTGATAAACTCATCTTT
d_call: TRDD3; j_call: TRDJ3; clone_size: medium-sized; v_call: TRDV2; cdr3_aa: CACDRILGDTDWDTRQMFF; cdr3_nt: TGTGCCTGTGACCGTATACTGGGGGATACGGACTGGGACACCCGACAGATGTTTTTC
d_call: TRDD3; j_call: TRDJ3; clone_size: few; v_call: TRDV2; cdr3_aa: CACDTGSGIPNWDTRQMFF; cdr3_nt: TGTGCCTGTGACACCGGCTCGGGGATACCTAACTGGGACACCCGACAGATGTTTTTC
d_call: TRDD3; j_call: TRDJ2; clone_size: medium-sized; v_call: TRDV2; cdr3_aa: CACDRGGIRSTAQLFF; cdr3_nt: TGTGCCTGTGATAGGGGGGGGATACGGTCAACAGCACAACTCTTCTTT
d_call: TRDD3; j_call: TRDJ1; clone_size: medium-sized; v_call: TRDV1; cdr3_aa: CALGNRLLPTGGYADKLIF; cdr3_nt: TGTGCTCTTGGGAACCGCCTCCTCCCAACTGGGGGATACGCCGATAAACTCATCTTT
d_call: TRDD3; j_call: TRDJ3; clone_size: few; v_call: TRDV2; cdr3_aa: CACDTVLGDTLSSWDTRQMFF; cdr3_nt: TGTGCCTGTGACACCGTACTGGGGGATACGCTCAGCTCCTGGGACACCCGACAGATGTTTTTC
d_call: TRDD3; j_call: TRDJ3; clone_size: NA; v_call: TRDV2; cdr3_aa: CACDTYWGNSSWDTRQMFF; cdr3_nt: TGTGCCTGTGATACGTACTGGGGGAACAGCTCCTGGGACACCCGACAGATGTTTTTC